Shown below are 7 T cell receptor delta chains from a single sample sequenced in a study of gamma-delta T cells after stem cell transplantation. TCRdb re-called clones from the RT-PCR reads via CATT. In the table there are roughly 1,300 delta-chain clones, approximately 5% of which are singletons. The sequenced sample was gamma-delta T cells. The receptors were gathered from a human donor. It is not recorded whose cells these are; they may come from a transplant donor.

In its sample, this clone was seen a few times. This DNA's translation and the protein TCRdb lists, from a much larger clone, do not match at residue 14, likely due to a read error; the protein shown is translated from the DNA. The chain combines TRDV2 with TRDJ1; 13 bases align to TRDD3. The length of the CDR3 is 19 residues. CDR1 and CDR2 from the germline V gene are GEAIGNYY and EKD. Germline trimming cut 2 bases from V and 4 bases from J; bases unmatched to any gene: 15. The CDR3 nucleotides are TGTGCCTGTGACATCCTACTGGGGGATACGCCTTCGAACATCGATAAACTCATCTTT. Its protein is CACDILLGDTPSNIDKLIF.

This clone is judged large. The chain carries TRDV2 and TRDJ1; 7 nucleotides match TRDD3. This CDR3 is built from 22 residues. CDR1 and CDR2 (germline): GEAIGNYY, EKD. Trimming cost V 0 bases and J 2 bases; bases outside gene matches: 26. The CDR3 DNA reads TGTGCCTGTGACACCCAGTTCGCCTCCTCGGGCCTAGTGGGGGAGACTACCGATAAACTCATCTTT. It encodes CACDTQFASSGLVGETTDKLIF.

This clone was observed a handful of times. A far larger clone lies a single base away; this is likely a read error. The sample contains more than one DNA sequence encoding this CDR3. This rearrangement joins TRDV2 to TRDJ1; 9 bases agree with TRDD3. This CDR3 region has 19 residues. Per the germline V gene, CDR1 is GEAIGNYY and CDR2 is EKD. V lost 7 bases and J lost 0; bases outside the gene matches: 20. The CDR3 DNA reads TGTGCCTGCGACGCGGTACTGGGGGACAAGGACAAGTACACCGATAAACTCATCTTT. Its protein product is CACDAVLGDKDKYTDKLIF.

Judged by abundance, this clone is large (0.1 to 1%). This sample includes further DNA sequences coding for the same CDR3. The chain links TRDV2 to TRDJ1, with 13 bases fitting TRDD3. The CDR3 contains 17 residues. The V and J ends lost 3 bases and 2 bases, in that order; junction bases with no gene match: 8. Germline values: CDR1 GEAIGNYY, CDR2 EKD. The DNA for the CDR3 is TGTGCCTGTGACCCGGTACTGGGGGATACGGGAACCGATAAACTCATCTTT. This codes for CACDPVLGDTGTDKLIF.

This clone is medium-sized. A much larger clone lies a single base off, so this may be a read error. The V and J genes are TRDV2 and TRDJ1; 10 bases fit TRDD3. V lost 0 bases, J lost 7 bases, and 19 bases stayed unmatched. From germline, CDR1 is GEAIGNYY and CDR2 EKD. CDR3 length: 19 residues. The CDR3, as DNA: TGTGCCTGTGACACCTTATCGTCGGAAGGCTGGGGGATAAGGACTAAACTCATCTTT. It codes for CACDTLSSEGWGIRTKLIF.

Regarding this clone: This DNA's translation and the protein TCRdb lists, from a much larger clone, do not match at residue 11, likely due to a read error; the protein shown is translated from the DNA. V is TRDV2 and J is TRDJ1, with D possibly TRDD3 on 5 matching bases. Germline lookup yields CDR1 GEAIGNYY and CDR2 EKD. The CDR3 is 14 residues long. The CDR3 sequence is CACDTVDQTDTLIF. The CDR3 DNA follows: TGTGCCTGTGACACCGTTGACCAAACCGATACACTCATCTTT.

For this clone: Translating this DNA gives a protein that differs at residue 3 from the TCRdb one, which belongs to a much larger clone; a read error is likely, and the protein shown is this translation. The rearrangement uses TRDV2 and TRDJ1; the match to TRDD3 covers 7 bases. Per the germline V gene, CDR1 is GEAIGNYY and CDR2 is EKD. With 8 bases clipped from V and 1 base from J, the junction kept 12 bases outside the gene matches. The length of the CDR3 is 15 residues. CDR3: CASDLVGGTTDKLIF. The CDR3 DNA reads as TGTGCCTCCGATTTGGTTGGGGGAACCACCGATAAACTCATCTTT.